Described below is a single TCR beta chain sequence and its context. In the original workflow: Researchers report that nucleated cell counts were estimated from reference gene primer amplification. Profiled with immunoSEQ multiplex PCR; TCRdb holds only in-frame clones, not every one. That table is the source of V, J and clone size, and D and trimming were worked out from the DNA. The table lists 77,000 or so clones, about 74% of them singletons, with 2.6% in the top ten. The data were taken from a study of blood T cell repertoires in COVID-19. Study in general: Acute and convalescent COVID-19 samples came from the United States, Italy and Spain. The analysed material was cDNA or gDNA that came from T cells, B-cell-depleted T cells, or PBMCs.

V was clipped by 5 bases and J by 2 bases; unmatched bases: 10. Germline assignment: CDR1 SGHVS and CDR2 FQNEAQ. The CDR3 contains 16 residues. The sequenced sample consisted of peripheral blood. The TCR comes from a human donor with acute or convalescent COVID-19. The donor label of this sample is uncertain. The V and J genes are TRBV7-8 and TRBJ2-7; TRBD2 matches at 9 bases. The CDR3 bases are TGTGCCAGCAGCCCCCCCGGGGGACTAGCCACCTACGAGCAGTACTTC. Amino acid sequence: CASSPPGGLATYEQYF. The full variable domain, rest sourced from reference TRBV7-8 and TRBJ2-7, is GAGVSQSPRYKVAKRGQDVALRCDPISGHVSLFWYQQALGQGPEFLTYFQNEAQLDKSGLPSDRFFAERPEGSVSTLKIQRTQQEDSAVYLCASSPPGGLATYEQYFGPGTRLTVT.